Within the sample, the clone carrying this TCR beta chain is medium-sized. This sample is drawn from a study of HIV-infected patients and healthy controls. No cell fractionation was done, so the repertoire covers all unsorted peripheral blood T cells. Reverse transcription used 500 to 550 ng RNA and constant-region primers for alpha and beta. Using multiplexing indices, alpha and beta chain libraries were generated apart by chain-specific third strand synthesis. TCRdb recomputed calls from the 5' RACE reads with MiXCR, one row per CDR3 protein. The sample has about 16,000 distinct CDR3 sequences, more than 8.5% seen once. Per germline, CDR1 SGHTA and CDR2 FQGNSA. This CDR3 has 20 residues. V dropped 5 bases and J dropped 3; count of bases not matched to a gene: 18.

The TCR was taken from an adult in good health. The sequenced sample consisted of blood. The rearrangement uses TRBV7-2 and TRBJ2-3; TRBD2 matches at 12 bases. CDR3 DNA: TGTGCCAGCAGCCCCCGGACTAGCGGGACCCTAGGACGCGGGACAGATACGCAGTATTTT. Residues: CASSPRTSGTLGRGTDTQYF.